A single sample gave rise to the 24 T cell receptor beta chains below, sequenced in a study of T cells after posttransplantation cyclophosphamide (dated by TCRdb to about 2016). The treatment or condition label here, explained by the study, means: high-dose cyclophosphamide on days +3 and +4 as single-agent GVHD prophylaxis. Patients in the PTCy group got busulfan and fludarabine conditioning, a marrow graft from a related or unrelated donor, and cyclophosphamide on days +3 and +4. The library was made by the immunoSEQ multiplex PCR assay. Drawn from immuneACCESS, this table holds only the in-frame rearrangements with V and J called that TCRdb kept. Clones are partly lost; checked studies trace under half to an unresolved V gene and leave the rest unexplained. The sample table lists tens of thousands of clones, about three quarters of them with a count of one. The ten top clones hold roughly 7.4% of the sample.

Source: CD4+ T cells sorted from blood, taken roughly 250 weeks after a stem cell transplant with posttransplant cyclophosphamide. All receptors come from a female patient aged 35 to 55 who received an allogeneic stem cell transplant from a related donor, was CMV-positive, and had no GVHD. Some T cells may have been brought in with the graft after a transplant.

This sequence joins TRBV6-5 and TRBJ1-2, with a weak D call TRBD1 (6 bases). The CDR3 contains 15 residues. V was trimmed by 6 bases and J by 6 bases, leaving 20 bases between them. Per germline, CDR1 MNHEY and CDR2 SVGAGI. In nucleotides, the CDR3 is TGTGCCAGCAGATTCTCAGGGGTGGGCCCCAATGGCTACACCTTC. Residues: CASRFSGVGPNGYTF.

The gene calls are TRBV2 and TRBJ2-1; TRBD2 aligns across 9 bases. The CDR3 loop spans 15 amino acids. V dropped 8 bases and J dropped 2; count of bases not matched to a gene: 7. CDR1 is SNHLY and CDR2 is FYNNEI in the germline V gene. CDR3 in DNA: TGTGCCAGCCGGATTAGCGGGGGCACCTACAATGAGCAGTTCTTC. Encoded protein: CASRISGGTYNEQFF.

The V and J genes are TRBV15 and TRBJ2-5; D is uncertain. Germline V gives CDR1 LNHNV, CDR2 YYDKDF (reference sequence). Trimming left V 1 base short and J 7 bases short, with 4 bases between. The CDR3 has 11 amino acids. The CDR3 region is CATSRGVTQYF. The CDR3 bases are TGTGCCACCAGCAGAGGAGTGACCCAGTACTTC.

This clone was observed a handful of times. V usage is TRBV5-4 and J usage is TRBJ1-2; weak D call: TRBD1 (6 bases). The V and J ends lost 4 bases and 4 bases respectively, with 20 bases between them. CDR1 is SGHNT, CDR2 YYREEE, per germline (reference sequence). The CDR3 consists of 16 residues. Written as DNA, the CDR3 is TGTGCCAGCAGCCTCGAGGGGCGGGGGCCTGCCTATGGCTACACCTTC. This encodes CASSLEGRGPAYGYTF.

The gene calls are TRBV7-2 and TRBJ1-1; D is undetermined. V was clipped by 2 bases and J by 6 bases, with 13 bases between them. This CDR3 has 14 residues. Germline CDR1 reads SGHTA; CDR2 reads FQGNSA. The CDR3 reads CASSLIGEFAEAFF. The CDR3 bases are TGTGCCAGCAGCTTAATCGGGGAGTTCGCTGAAGCTTTCTTT.

The V gene is TRBV28, the J gene TRBJ2-3; 11 nucleotides align to TRBD2. CDR1 is MDHEN and CDR2 is SYDVKM in the germline V gene. This CDR3 region has 17 residues. Losses at the gene ends were 5 bases for V and 3 bases for J; bases not matched to a gene: 10. The CDR3 DNA is TGTGCCAGCAGTAAATCTAGCGGGGGGTTGAGGACAGATACGCAGTATTTT. As protein: CASSKSSGGLRTDTQYF.

This clone appeared once. V usage is TRBV19 and J usage is TRBJ1-6; 11 bases match TRBD1. The germline CDR1 and CDR2 sequences are LNHDA and SQIVND (reference sequence). With 9 bases clipped from V and 7 bases from J, the junction kept 2 bases outside the gene matches. This CDR3 is 13 amino acids long. CDR3 sequence: CASRDRGNSPLHF. The CDR3, as DNA: TGTGCCAGCCGGGACAGGGGGAATTCACCCCTCCACTTT.

This clone was observed once. The rearrangement links TRBV19 to TRBJ2-3; no reliable D call. There are 14 residues in the CDR3. V lost 0 bases, J lost 11 bases, and 15 bases lay in between. The germline gives CDR1 LNHDA, CDR2 SQIVND (reference sequence). The DNA for the CDR3 is TGTGCCAGTAGTATAGATACACGGGTTCCTATGCAGTATTTT. It encodes CASSIDTRVPMQYF.

J is TRBJ2-5 and V is TRBV13, with TRBD1 matching over 11 bases. CDR3 length: 16 residues. Germline V gene sequence: CDR1 PRHDT, CDR2 FYEKMQ (reference sequence). V trimming: 0 bases; J trimming: 5 bases; junction bases outside the gene matches: 5. The DNA of the CDR3 is TGTGCCAGCAGCTTAGGCCGGGGACAGGGGGGGGAGACCCAGTACTTC. This encodes CASSLGRGQGGETQYF.

The rearrangement joins TRBV9 to TRBJ2-7; TRBD1 matches at 8 bases. CDR3 length equals 15 residues. V dropped 0 bases and J dropped 3; count of bases not matched to a gene: 5. Germline V gene sequence: CDR1 SGDLS, CDR2 YYNGEE. The CDR3 is CASSVATGQGYEQYF. The CDR3 coding sequence is TGTGCCAGCAGCGTAGCTACTGGACAGGGCTACGAGCAGTACTTC.

This clone was picked up one time. The V call is TRBV6-5, the J call TRBJ1-4; D ambiguous. The CDR3 sequence is 14 residues long. V dropped 3 bases and J dropped 4 bases, with 9 bases sitting between them. CDR1 MNHEY and CDR2 SVGAGI come from the germline V gene. CDR3 sequence reads: CASSYSSVNEKLFF. DNA for the CDR3: TGTGCCAGCAGTTATTCATCAGTTAATGAAAAACTGTTTTTT.

The chain has TRBV27 and TRBJ1-1; 9 bases fit TRBD1. The J segment lost 6 bases and the V segment lost 6 bases, leaving 14 bases of the junction unmatched. The CDR3 runs 16 residues. Germline V gene lookup returns CDR1 MNHEY and CDR2 SMNVEV (reference sequence). The CDR3 here is CASRGRTGGGEAEAFF. The CDR3 coding sequence is TGTGCCAGCAGAGGTCGTACAGGGGGCGGGGAGGCTGAAGCTTTCTTT.

The chain couples TRBV6-4 to TRBJ2-7; 8 nucleotides line up with TRBD2. J gave up 0 bases and V 2 bases, and 6 bases lay outside the gene matches. The CDR3 totals 16 residues. Germline V lookup: CDR1 MRHNA, CDR2 SNTAGT. The CDR3: CASSDLAGLLSYEQYF. The CDR3 DNA reads TGTGCCAGCAGTGACCTAGCGGGCCTTCTCTCCTACGAGCAGTACTTC.

The chain carries TRBV28 and TRBJ2-2; 8 bases line up with TRBD2. V lost 7 bases, J lost 4 bases, and 11 bases stayed unmatched. CDR3 length equals 16 residues. Germline loops: CDR1 MDHEN, CDR2 SYDVKM. In DNA form, the CDR3 reads TGTGCCAGCAAATCCCTAACGGGGGGGTCCACCGGGGAGCTGTTTTTT. Encoded protein: CASKSLTGGSTGELFF.

This clone was counted a few times. As DNA, the CDR3 is TGTGCCAGCAGCCGCAGGGGGCAAACGGATTCACCCCTCCACTTT. Protein product: CASSRRGQTDSPLHF. The rearrangement links TRBV6-5 to TRBJ1-6, with 8 bases fitting TRBD1. Germline assignment: CDR1 MNHEY and CDR2 SVGAGI. Germline trimming cut 6 bases from V and 8 bases from J; bases unmatched to any gene: 9. CDR3 size: 15 residues.

This clone was detected a few times. The chain recombines TRBV5-1 with TRBJ1-5, with TRBD1 identical over 9 bases. The V segment lost 5 bases and the J segment 2 bases; nucleotides outside the gene matches: 5. CDR3 size: 15 residues. Germline CDR1 is SGHRS and CDR2 is YFSETQ. CDR3 sequence reads: CASRQGAGGNQPQHF. CDR3 coding DNA: TGCGCCAGCAGACAGGGGGCTGGAGGCAATCAGCCCCAGCATTTT.

This clone was observed a few times. The rearrangement joins TRBV7-2 to TRBJ1-2; possibly TRBD1 for D (6 bases). The germline CDR1 and CDR2 sequences are SGHTA and FQGNSA. Trimming took off 5 bases at V and 4 bases at J, with 17 bases between the two ends. This CDR3 contains 15 residues. In DNA, the CDR3 is TGTGCCAGCAGCCGCATTGGGGGCCTCGTCTATGGCTACACCTTC. Its protein is CASSRIGGLVYGYTF.

V is TRBV10-3 and J is TRBJ2-3, with TRBD2 identical over 16 bases. CDR1 ENHRY and CDR2 SYGVKD come from the germline V gene. This CDR3 has 18 amino acids. V dropped 6 bases and J dropped 1; count of bases not matched to a gene: 7. This chain's CDR3 is CAIRQGLAGGGGTDTQYF. As DNA, the CDR3 is TGTGCCATCAGACAGGGACTAGCGGGGGGGGGCGGCACAGATACGCAGTATTTT.

The chain recombines TRBV2 with TRBJ1-1, with a possible D match to TRBD1 (5 bases). This CDR3 spans 15 amino acids. Looked up from germline, CDR1 is SNHLY and CDR2 is FYNNEI. Trimming stripped 6 bases from V and 6 bases from J, with 20 bases between. CDR3 residues: CASSATRGRDPEAFF. DNA of the CDR3: TGTGCCAGCAGCGCGACAAGGGGTAGAGACCCTGAAGCTTTCTTT.

This clone came up once. The chain recombines TRBV19 with TRBJ1-2, with D maybe TRBD1 (5 bases). V was cut by 3 bases and J by 4 bases, with 12 bases left in between. The CDR3 is made up of 14 amino acids. Germline V CDR1 and CDR2: LNHDA, SQIVND (reference sequence). The CDR3 loop is CASSIREWVYGYTF. CDR3 nucleotides: TGTGCCAGTAGTATCAGGGAATGGGTCTATGGCTACACCTTC.

This clone was picked up a small number of times. V is TRBV7-9 and J is TRBJ2-7; D not resolved. The CDR3 spans 13 residues. Trimming shortened V by 0 bases and J by 3 bases, and 6 bases separated the two germline ends. CDR1 and CDR2 from the germline V gene are SEHNR and FQNEAQ (reference sequence). As DNA, the CDR3 is TGTGCCAGCAGCTTAGCGGGCAACTACGAGCAGTACTTC. Its translation is CASSLAGNYEQYF.

The chain uses TRBV11-2 and TRBJ2-3, with TRBD2 matching 9 bases. The germline V gene has CDR1 SGHAT and CDR2 FQNNGV. With 0 bases clipped from V and 0 bases from J, the junction kept 7 bases outside the gene matches. The CDR3 is 18 residues long. CDR3 bases: TGTGCCAGCAGCTTAGACCCTAGCGGGGTCCTTAGCACAGATACGCAGTATTTT. Encoded protein: CASSLDPSGVLSTDTQYF.

The V gene is TRBV4-2, the J gene TRBJ1-4; D call uncertain. Germline CDR1 is LGHNA and CDR2 is YNFKEQ. Trimming pared 1 base from V and 4 bases from J, leaving 4 bases between. There are 13 residues in the CDR3. DNA for the CDR3: TGTGCCAGCAGCCAAGCCAGTAATGAAAAACTGTTTTTT. Amino acid sequence: CASSQASNEKLFF.

This sequence joins TRBV7-2 and TRBJ2-5; perhaps TRBD1 as D (5 bases). This CDR3 has 16 amino acids. In germline, CDR1 is SGHTA, CDR2 FQGNSA. The V gene lost 0 bases and the J gene lost 2 bases, with 13 bases spanning the gap. CDR3 DNA sequence: TGTGCCAGCAGCTTAGCTTTCGGGCAGGGTCAAGAGACCCAGTACTTC. Its translation: CASSLAFGQGQETQYF. Looking up the rest from reference TRBV7-2 and TRBJ2-5 gives the full variable domain: GAGVSQSPSNKVTEKGKDVELRCDPISGHTALYWYRQSLGQGLEFLIYFQGNSAPDKSGLPSDRFSAERTGGSVSTLTIQRTQQEDSAVYLCASSLAFGQGQETQYFGPGTRLLVL.